The rows below give T cell receptor beta chains drawn from one sample of a study of cytomegalovirus exposure and HLA in healthy donors. Assay used: immunoSEQ multiplex PCR; TCRdb lists only in-frame clones, some missing. The table lists some 200,000 clones, about four fifths of them singletons. The sample consisted of PBMCs. All receptors derive from a woman in her 50s in good health and CMV-seronegative. Each CDR3 is given with its conserved first and last residue. Some rows mark clone size as missing; the rest say once, few, many or name a class of expanded clone.

TRBV29-1,.,CSFTQVGGPGELFF
TRBV4-1,few,CASSQDLGNRRLNTEAFF
TRBV27,few,CASSPRGVLGNEQFF
TRBV2,once,CASSEGTGSYEQYF
TRBV4-3,.,CASSQDPGGFGNTIYF
TRBV18,.,CASSAGTDTQYF
TRBV4-3,.,CASSQDRAGWDTQYF
TRBV7-9,.,CSSSSAGAGAFF
TRBV7-9,few,CASSRTGGGIGNQPQHF
TRBV10-3,.,CAISESRDRTYEQYF
TRBV5-1,.,CASSSRQGGDGELFF
TRBV5-4,few,CATEGGTLGTEAFF
TRBV6-5,.,CASSYSRGSGYTF
TRBV15,.,CATSRVAAYGQYF
TRBV14,few,CASSQYSSSGYTF
TRBV6-5,.,CPRDRVVTEAFF
TRBV29-1,.,CEPTRGHPPYEQYF
TRBV7-9,few,CASSLSGGNSPLHF
TRBV28,.,CASSLGRLNSPLHF
TRBV2,.,CASSGTGTPYEQYF
TRBV6-4,.,CARFIEGAIGYTF
TRBV5-4,.,CASSPSSKNIQYF
TRBV11-1,.,CASSLLRPSTDTQYF
TRBV30,.,CAWKTGRENYGYTF
TRBV27,.,CASLRRDSNYNEQFF
TRBV27,once,CASSILLYSQETQYF
TRBV7-9,.,CASSLDLAHYGYTF
TRBV18,.,CASSPRRERTGRNYEQYF
TRBV30,.,CAWAGYEQYF
TRBV29-1,.,CSVERETQYF
TRBV6-5,.,CASSFLGQGSGNTIYF
TRBV6-5,.,CASTLWTGHNEQFF
TRBV6-1,.,CASSAQSYEQYF
TRBV18,.,CASSPQDRVRTDTQYF
TRBV6-1,.,CASSEVRGKSYEQYF
TRBV28,.,CASSDASTGGIGEQYF
TRBV28,.,CASRMDRPSYEQYF
TRBV6-6,.,CASSYKGQGGPETQYF
TRBV9,.,CASSVQIGDTDTQYF
TRBV5-1,.,CASSLQGSNSPLHF
TRBV9,.,CASSQGASQPQHF
TRBV30,.,CAWKWGGGTEAFF
TRBV27,.,CASIPGGAGYNEQFF
TRBV27,.,CASRFRQADTQYF
TRBV7-8,few,CASSGAMGRSSYEQYF
TRBV27,.,CASRVTIGGSYEQYF
TRBV6-5,.,CATGTSGRASNEQFF
TRBV28,.,CASSSLAGEYDEQFF
TRBV28,.,CASGRPGQLDYGYTF
TRBV27,.,CASSNLRTGGIEPQHF
TRBV9,few,CASSAGDRGGTEAFF
TRBV27,.,CASSFLGQSSYNSPLHF
TRBV7-8,.,CASRHDSYEQYF
TRBV1,.,CTSSLGTSGSEQYF
TRBV7-2,.,CASSPRAGVSGANVLTF
TRBV7-9,.,CASSLPREKETQYF
TRBV19,.,CAIAPAGDSYEQYF
TRBV4-2,.,CASSPRQGGTMVGELFF
TRBV5-6,.,CASSFRTGNYEQYF
TRBV28,.,CASSLRTGKGYTF